This TCR beta chain was obtained from a study of TIL therapy for anti-PD-1-resistant metastatic lung cancer. Across the whole study: Tumors had a median PD-L1 proportion score of approximately 5.5%. General study findings and limits: After infusion, TIL clonotypes partly replaced peripheral T cells and declined over months. Patients were highly selected, enriched for treatment-naive, never-smoker and oncogene-addicted cases.

Sequencing used immunoSEQ v3. Sequenced by immunoSEQ multiplex PCR; TCRdb stores in-frame clones only, minus some. Of 50,000 or so clones in the sample, 79% were seen once. Comment on this clone: What it binds is not known.

Time point meaning: pre-treatment sample, taken before nivolumab and TIL therapy. The TCR originated in a woman between 30 and 79 years old with non-small cell lung cancer. The specimen was blood, collected at baseline.

CDR3: CASTTERERVFYNEQFF. The CDR3, as DNA: TGTGCCAGCACCACAGAAAGGGAACGCGTTTTCTACAATGAGCAGTTCTTC. V and J are TRBV7-4 and TRBJ2-1, with D hard to call. The CDR3 is 17 residues long. V was shortened by 7 bases and J by 3 bases, with 22 bases between the two germline ends. Germline CDR1 and CDR2: SGHVT and SQSDAQ.